This T cell receptor (beta chain) was profiled in a study of T cells in Graves' hyperthyroidism and ophthalmopathy (dated by TCRdb to the late 2010s). Notes on the research overall: Peripheral blood samples were taken at initial diagnosis, before any treatment was given. Whether ophthalmopathy could be predicted prospectively was tested in an independent validation cohort made up of about 18 hyperthyroidism patients plus 17 patients who later progressed to ophthalmopathy. TCR Vbeta CDR3 sequencing of 120 to 150 peripheral blood samples (under 45 ophthalmopathy, 75 to 85 hyperthyroidism and around 17 progressor patients) is reported in the paper. Once sampling was done, hyperthyroidism patients were given methimazole at a starting dose of 30 mg daily, whereas ophthalmopathy patients were given high-dose intravenous methylprednisolone. The study also compared thyroid tissue and blood T-cell repertoires from about six Graves' hyperthyroidism patients. For training and testing, the 95 to 100 patients in the discovery cohort were randomly divided in a 7:3 ratio. A discovery cohort of around 98 patients, approximately 45 with Graves' ophthalmopathy and 55 to 65 with stable Graves' hyperthyroidism, was used to find distinguishing TCR V-J signatures.

Graves' hyperthyroidism was defined as stable when no progression to ophthalmopathy occurred over 18 months of follow-up. Hyperthyroidism patients were newly diagnosed, with disease duration under 2 months, and aged 18 to 65 years. Patients with uncontrolled infections, other autoimmune diseases, pregnancy or lactation were excluded. Clinical symptoms, serum thyroxine and TRAb, thyroid ultrasound, and orbital computed tomography formed the basis for the diagnoses. Ficoll-Paque density gradient centrifugation was used to isolate PBMCs from about 10 ml of fresh peripheral blood. Trizol reagent was used to extract total RNA, and RNA quality was then checked on an Agilent 2100 Bioanalyzer. The germline V gene specifies MNHEY as CDR1 and SVGAGI as CDR2. Counted from cysteine to phenylalanine, this CDR3 has 17 amino acids. Of the read, only the CDR3 DNA is kept; its 51 bases are in frame from base 1. Trimming leaves V shorter by 2 bases and J shorter by 5 bases, with the junction holding 6 bases beyond the gene matches.

This clonotype showed up just a few times. Its antigen is still unknown. Qualities for individual bases were not recorded, and no much larger clone is one base off. The TCR beta CDR3 regions were amplified from the RNA transcripts. The TCR CDR3 was subjected to a first round of RT-PCR using the HTBI primer set and the Qiagen OneStep RT-PCR kit. Libraries were constructed in a second round of multiplex PCR, after which size selection and purification were performed. Paired-end sequencing of the libraries was performed with 100 bp reads on an Illumina HiSeq2000. The published analysis was carried out like this. SOAPnuke was used to process the raw data, removing reads that contained adapters or uncalled bases, had a mean Phred below 15, or lacked an exact match to the constant primer or identifier. High-quality paired reads were merged with COPE v1.2.5, and unique nucleotide sequences were defined as clonotypes. MiTCR v1.1 was used to align clonotypes to the IMGT TRBV, TRBD and TRBJ reference segments. Analysis was restricted to V-J combinations with a frequency above 0.0001, which covered roughly 99% of repertoires. The TCS score was defined as the ratio of F50 (clonal expansion) to E x V (chaos), calculated using BLOSUM62-based TCRdist between CDR3 peptides within each V-J. Welch's t-statistics and random forest reduced roughly 530 V-J features to some 14, which were used in a naive Bayes classifier (R e1071). In TCRdb, the public reads were trimmed at Q25 with fastp and aligned with MiXCR, with productive beta chains retained. Merged by CDR3 protein, the rows form single entries marked with the most common genes and DNA. TCRdb's processing, not the authors' own work, is the source of the V and J calls. This sample has roughly 740,000 distinct CDR3 sequences in its table, and less than 20% of those were observed once. The ten largest clones capture 8.4% of the sample.

The paper's findings and limits, for the study overall: No statistical method was used to set the sample size in advance, and investigators knew the group allocation. Most expanded thyroid clonotypes (frequency above 0.001) were also detected in blood, suggesting blood repertoires may reflect thyroid immune responses. In validation, the model predicted progression to ophthalmopathy with just under 71% sensitivity and roughly 75% specificity, a median of 6.5 months before onset. A 13 V-J signature model separated ophthalmopathy from stable hyperthyroidism, with about 90% sensitivity and roughly 84% specificity in cross-validation and 80%/75% in testing.

The material sequenced was blood. This receptor was taken from a man aged 18 to 29 with Graves' hyperthyroidism. This chain joins TRBV6-5 to TRBJ2-3; 14 junctional bases match TRBD2. The CDR3 reads CASSYRQGLAGEDTQYF. The DNA sequence reads TGTGCCAGCAGTTACCGGCAGGGACTAGCGGGAGAAGATACGCAGTATTTT.